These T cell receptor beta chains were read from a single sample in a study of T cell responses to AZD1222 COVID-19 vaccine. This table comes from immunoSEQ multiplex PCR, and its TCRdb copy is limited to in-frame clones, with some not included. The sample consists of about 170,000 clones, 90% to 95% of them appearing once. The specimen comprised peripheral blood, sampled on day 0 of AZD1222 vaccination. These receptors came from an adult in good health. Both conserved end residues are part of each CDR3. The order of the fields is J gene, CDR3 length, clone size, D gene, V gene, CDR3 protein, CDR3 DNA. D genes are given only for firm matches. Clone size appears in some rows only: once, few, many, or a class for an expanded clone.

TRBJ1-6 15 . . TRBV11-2 CASSAQAELVSPLHF TGTGCCAGCAGCGCACAGGCGGAATTGGTCTCACCCCTCCACTTT
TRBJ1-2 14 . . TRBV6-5 CASGQTLVNYGYTF TGTGCCAGCGGACAGACGTTGGTTAACTATGGCTACACCTTC
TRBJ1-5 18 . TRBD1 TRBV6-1 CASSAPGLGQGVRQPQHF TGTGCCAGCAGTGCCCCGGGCCTGGGACAGGGTGTGAGGCAGCCCCAGCATTTT
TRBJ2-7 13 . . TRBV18 CASSRQDSYEQYF TGTGCCAGCTCACGACAGGATTCCTACGAGCAGTACTTC
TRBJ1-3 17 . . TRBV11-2 CASSLNFGSGSGNTIYF TGTGCCAGCAGCTTAAATTTCGGCAGCGGCTCTGGAAACACCATATATTTT
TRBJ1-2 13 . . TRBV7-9 CASGPNEEGGYTF TGTGCCAGCGGCCCGAACGAAGAGGGTGGCTACACCTTC
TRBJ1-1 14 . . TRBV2 CASSEEAHLTEAFF TGTGCCAGCAGTGAAGAGGCACACCTTACTGAAGCTTTCTTT
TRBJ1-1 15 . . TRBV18 CASSPRGLGNTEAFF TGTGCCAGCTCACCACGGGGGCTGGGTAACACTGAAGCTTTCTTT
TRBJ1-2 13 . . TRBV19 CASKEQINYGYTF TGTGCCAGTAAGGAACAGATCAACTATGGCTACACCTTC
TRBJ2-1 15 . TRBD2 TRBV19 CASSEGLAFYNEQFF TGTGCCAGTAGTGAGGGACTAGCGTTCTACAATGAGCAGTTCTTC
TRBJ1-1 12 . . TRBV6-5 CASRDTGAEAFF TGTGCCAGCAGAGACACAGGAGCTGAAGCTTTCTTT
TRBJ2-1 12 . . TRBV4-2 CASRGQLNEQFF TGTGCCAGCCGGGGGCAGTTAAATGAGCAGTTCTTC
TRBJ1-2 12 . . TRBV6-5 CASPPPRAGYTF TGTGCCAGCCCCCCACCCCGGGCGGGCTACACCTTC
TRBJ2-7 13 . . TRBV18 CASSPTGLYEQYF TGTGCCAGCTCACCAACGGGGTTGTACGAGCAGTACTTC
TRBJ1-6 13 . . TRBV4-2 CASRRDTNSPLHF TGTGCCAGCAGACGGGACACCAATTCACCCCTCCACTTT
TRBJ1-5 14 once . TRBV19 CASSLDGYNQPQHF TGTGCCAGTAGTCTGGACGGATACAATCAGCCCCAGCATTTT
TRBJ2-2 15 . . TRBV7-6 CASSLSRGHTGELFF TGTGCCAGCAGCTTATCACGGGGGCACACCGGGGAGCTGTTTTTT
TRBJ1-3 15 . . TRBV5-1 CASSLEASSGNTIYF TGCGCCAGCAGCTTGGAGGCCAGCTCTGGAAACACCATATATTTT
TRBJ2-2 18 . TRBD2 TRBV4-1 CASSLETSGAANTGELFF TGCGCCAGCAGCCTGGAGACTAGCGGGGCCGCGAACACCGGGGAGCTGTTTTTT
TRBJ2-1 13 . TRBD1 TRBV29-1 CSARQGTYNEQFF TGCAGCGCCAGACAGGGCACCTACAATGAGCAGTTCTTC
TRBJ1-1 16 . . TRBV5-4 CASSGGSTILNTEAFF TGTGCCAGCAGCGGAGGGTCGACAATTCTGAACACTGAAGCTTTCTTT
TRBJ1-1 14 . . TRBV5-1 CASSAGPAGTEAFF TGCGCCAGCAGCGCGGGCCCCGCGGGCACTGAAGCTTTCTTT
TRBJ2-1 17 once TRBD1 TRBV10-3 CAISESTGTGGYNEQFF TGTGCCATCAGTGAGTCGACTGGTACAGGGGGGTACAATGAGCAGTTCTTC
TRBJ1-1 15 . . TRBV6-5 CASSYGNTLNTEAFF TGTGCCAGCAGTTACGGGAACACCTTGAACACTGAAGCTTTCTTT
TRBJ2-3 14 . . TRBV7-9 CASSLRDSTDTQYF TGTGCCAGCAGCTTACGGGACTCCACAGATACGCAGTATTTT